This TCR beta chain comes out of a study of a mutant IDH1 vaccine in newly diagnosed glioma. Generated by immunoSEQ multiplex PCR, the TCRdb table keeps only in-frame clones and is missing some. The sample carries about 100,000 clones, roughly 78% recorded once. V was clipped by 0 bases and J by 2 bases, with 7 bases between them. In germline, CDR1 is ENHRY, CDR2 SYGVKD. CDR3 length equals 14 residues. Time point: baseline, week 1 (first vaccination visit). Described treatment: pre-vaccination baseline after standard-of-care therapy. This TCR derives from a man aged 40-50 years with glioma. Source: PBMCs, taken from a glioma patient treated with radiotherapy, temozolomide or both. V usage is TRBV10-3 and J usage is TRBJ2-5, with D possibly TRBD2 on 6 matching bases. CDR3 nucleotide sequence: TGTGCCATCAGTGAGTCCGGGAGACAAGAGACCCAGTACTTC. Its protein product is CAISESGRQETQYF.